Listed below are T cell receptor beta chains from one sample, sequenced in a study of CD8+CD57+ T cells in acquired aplastic anemia. TCRdb fed the reads into MiXCR, producing one record per CDR3 protein. The repertoire holds hundreds of thousands of distinct CDR3 sequences, with about 70% as singletons. Sequenced sample: sorted CD4+, CD8+, or CD8+CD57+ T cells (not recorded which) from PBMCs. The receptor set was obtained from a human donor in good health, serving as a control. CDR3s include the opening cysteine and the closing phenylalanine or tryptophan.

j_gene: TRBJ2-1; v_gene: TRBV12-3/TRBV12-4; len: 11; CDR3aa: CASSRIPEQFF
j_gene: TRBJ2-7; v_gene: TRBV7-2; len: 17; CDR3aa: CASSLAGPGTDTQEQYF
j_gene: TRBJ2-7; v_gene: TRBV9; len: 13; CDR3aa: CASSVDREREPYF
j_gene: TRBJ2-3; v_gene: TRBV4-3; len: 16; CDR3aa: CASSQDRIAIADTQYF
j_gene: TRBJ1-2; v_gene: TRBV7-6; len: 15; CDR3aa: CASSLAEGLFYGYTF
j_gene: TRBJ1-6; v_gene: TRBV5-6; len: 15; CDR3aa: CASSLAGGGRSPLHF
j_gene: TRBJ1-2; v_gene: TRBV2; len: 15; CDR3aa: CASSATGGDADTQTF
j_gene: TRBJ2-3; v_gene: TRBV7-9; len: 17; CDR3aa: CASSLALSSGNTDTQYF
j_gene: TRBJ2-3; v_gene: TRBV12-3/TRBV12-4; len: 14; CDR3aa: CASASGGRTDTQYF
j_gene: TRBJ2-1; v_gene: TRBV5-6; len: 15; CDR3aa: CASSGRQGPYNEQFF
j_gene: TRBJ2-7; v_gene: TRBV3-2; len: 16; CDR3aa: CASSQESGDKPYEQYF
j_gene: TRBJ2-7; v_gene: TRBV2; len: 14; CDR3aa: CASSSGSFGYEQYF
j_gene: TRBJ1-1; v_gene: TRBV7-3; len: 13; CDR3aa: CASSTDGNAEAFF
j_gene: TRBJ2-5; v_gene: TRBV7-9; len: 13; CDR3aa: CASSQRGRATQLF
j_gene: TRBJ1-1; v_gene: TRBV7-8; len: 13; CDR3aa: CASSLGFGPEAFF
j_gene: TRBJ1-5; v_gene: TRBV7-2; len: 15; CDR3aa: CASSARGEDQPQHHF
j_gene: TRBJ2-7; v_gene: TRBV20-1; len: 11; CDR3aa: CSARARGGEYF
j_gene: TRBJ1-1; v_gene: TRBV5-1; len: 14; CDR3aa: CASCLVQGNTEAFF
j_gene: TRBJ2-7; v_gene: TRBV4-3; len: 14; CDR3aa: CASNGPEFSYEQYF
j_gene: TRBJ2-2; v_gene: TRBV9; len: 12; CDR3aa: CASSGGSLELFF
j_gene: TRBJ2-7; v_gene: TRBV7-3; len: 14; CDR3aa: CATSRLSGSYEQYF
j_gene: TRBJ2-1; v_gene: TRBV20-1; len: 14; CDR3aa: CSATGPGGLNEQFF
j_gene: TRBJ2-3; v_gene: TRBV30; len: 13; CDR3aa: CAWSGNQADTQYF
j_gene: TRBJ2-1; v_gene: TRBV7-2; len: 16; CDR3aa: CASSQASGGWYNEQFF
j_gene: TRBJ2-5; v_gene: TRBV14; len: 15; CDR3aa: CASSPGLAEQKEQYF
j_gene: TRBJ2-5; v_gene: TRBV20-1; len: 13; CDR3aa: CSSSPSGGETQYF
j_gene: TRBJ2-1; v_gene: TRBV20-1; len: 14; CDR3aa: CSAEYRSSYNEQFF
j_gene: TRBJ1-6; v_gene: TRBV9; len: 14; CDR3aa: CASSAGAVVLPPDF